This is a list of T cell receptor beta chains from one sample in a study of shared clonotypes between healthy human individuals. Assay used: immunoSEQ multiplex PCR; TCRdb lists only in-frame clones, some missing. The data hold 760,000 or so clones, with about 96% observed a single time. What was sequenced was naive CD8+ T cells sorted from blood. The receptors derive from a man between 25 and 39 years old in good health. The CDR3 runs from the conserved cysteine through the conserved F or W. Fields, in order: J gene, D gene, V gene, CDR3 protein, CDR3 DNA. The D gene is left open where the match is weak.

TRBJ1-1,-,TRBV29-1,CSVEDSENTEAFF,TGCAGCGTCGAAGACAGCGAGAACACTGAAGCTTTCTTT
TRBJ1-4,-,TRBV6-6,CASSYTLQGNEKLFF,TGTGCCAGCAGTTACACCCTCCAAGGGAATGAAAAACTGTTTTTT
TRBJ2-3,-,TRBV7-6,CASSRSRAASTDTQYF,TGTGCCAGCAGTCGGTCTAGAGCCGCTAGCACAGATACGCAGTATTTT
TRBJ2-7,TRBD2,TRBV11-3,CASSQLAREQYF,TGTGCCAGCAGTCAACTAGCGCGCGAGCAGTACTTC
TRBJ2-3,-,TRBV13,CASSSPGTLGDTQYF,TGTGCCAGCAGCTCCCCCGGGACTCTCGGGGATACGCAGTATTTT
TRBJ2-7,TRBD1,TRBV10-3,CAISDPGTGGEQYF,TGTGCCATCAGTGACCCTGGGACAGGGGGCGAGCAGTACTTC
TRBJ2-7,TRBD2,TRBV7-4,CASSLDDQRERSYEQYF,TGTGCCAGCAGCTTGGATGATCAGCGGGAGCGGTCCTACGAGCAGTACTTC
TRBJ1-5,-,TRBV15,CATSRNPGANQPQHF,TGTGCCACCAGCAGGAACCCCGGGGCTAATCAGCCCCAGCATTTT
TRBJ2-7,-,TRBV6-1,CASSEGPYEQYF,TGTGCCAGCAGTGAAGGGCCATACGAGCAGTACTTC
TRBJ2-1,-,TRBV11-2,CASSPAISSNAGEQFF,TGTGCCAGCAGCCCAGCTATATCTAGCAATGCGGGTGAGCAGTTCTTC
TRBJ2-7,TRBD2,TRBV4-1,CASSQDEGTGGYEQYF,TGCGCCAGCAGCCAAGATGAAGGGACGGGAGGCTACGAGCAGTACTTC
TRBJ2-2,-,TRBV7-2,CASSLAPGFAGELFF,TGTGCCAGCAGCTTAGCGCCCGGGTTCGCCGGGGAGCTGTTTTTT
TRBJ2-7,-,TRBV19,CASSQTSSYEQYF,TGTGCCAGTAGTCAAACATCTTCCTACGAGCAGTACTTC